This T cell receptor (beta chain) was observed in a study of cytomegalovirus exposure and HLA in healthy donors. Study-level background: Earlier, 180 million or so T cells were analyzed, and approximately 110 million unique TCR beta sequences were found among them.

PCR used 60 Vbeta primers and 13 Jbeta primers. Clones were read by immunoSEQ multiplex PCR, and TCRdb kept only the in-frame ones, dropping some. The profile covers some 110,000 clones, with over 60% appearing a single time and approximately 8% taken by the ten largest. The germline V and J ends were trimmed by 4 bases and 0 bases, with 9 bases remaining between them. CDR1 and CDR2 from the germline V gene are LNHDA and SQIVND (reference sequence). The CDR3 contains 15 residues. The genes are TRBV19 and TRBJ1-4; D is undetermined. The origin of this receptor is a middle-aged man in good health and CMV-seropositive. The sequenced sample was PBMCs. Here the CDR3 DNA reads TGTGCCAGTAGTACCCCGACTTCAACTAATGAAAAACTGTTTTTT. Its protein product is CASSTPTSTNEKLFF.